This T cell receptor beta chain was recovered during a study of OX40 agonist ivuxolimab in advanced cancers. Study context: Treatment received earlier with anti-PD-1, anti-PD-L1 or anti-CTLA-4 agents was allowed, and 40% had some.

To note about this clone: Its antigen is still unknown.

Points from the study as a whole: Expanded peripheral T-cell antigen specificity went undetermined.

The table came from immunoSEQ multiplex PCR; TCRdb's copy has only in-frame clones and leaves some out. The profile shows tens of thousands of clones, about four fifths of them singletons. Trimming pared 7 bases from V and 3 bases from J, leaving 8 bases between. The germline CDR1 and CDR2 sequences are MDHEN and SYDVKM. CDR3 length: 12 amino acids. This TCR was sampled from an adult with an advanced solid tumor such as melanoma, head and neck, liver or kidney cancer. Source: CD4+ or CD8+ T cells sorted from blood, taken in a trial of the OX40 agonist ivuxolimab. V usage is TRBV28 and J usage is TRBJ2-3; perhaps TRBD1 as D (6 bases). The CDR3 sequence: CASKQGTDTQYF. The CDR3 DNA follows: TGTGCCAGCAAACAGGGTACAGATACGCAGTATTTT.